A single sample is the source of the 26 T cell receptor beta chains below, sequenced in a study of T cell responses to AZD1222 COVID-19 vaccine. Clones were read by immunoSEQ multiplex PCR, and TCRdb kept only the in-frame ones, dropping some. The data contain some 90,000 clones, around nine tenths of them singletons. This specimen consisted of peripheral blood, obtained on day 0 of AZD1222 vaccination. The receptors here all came from an adult in good health.

This rearrangement joins TRBV18 to TRBJ2-7, with 7 bases identical to TRBD1. Germline lookup yields CDR1 KGHSH and CDR2 LQKENI. This CDR3 contains 14 residues. Germline trimming cut 3 bases from V and 5 bases from J; bases unmatched to any gene: 7. This CDR3 is CASSPRTGADEQYF. As DNA, the CDR3 is TGTGCCAGCTCACCGAGAACAGGGGCCGACGAGCAGTACTTC.

The sample holds one count of this clone. This chain uses TRBV2 with TRBJ1-2, with no clear D. Per germline, CDR1 SNHLY and CDR2 FYNNEI. V lost 1 base and J 4 bases, leaving 10 bases between the germline ends. The CDR3 consists of 14 residues. CDR3 DNA sequence: TGTGCCAGCAGTGAAGTAGGAGCACCCTATGGCTACACCTTC. Amino acid sequence: CASSEVGAPYGYTF.

This clone was counted a single time. This rearrangement joins TRBV2 to TRBJ1-4; a weak D match, TRBD1 (6 bases). The length of the CDR3 is 14 residues. Trimming shortened V by 6 bases and J by 7 bases, and 15 bases separated the two germline ends. Germline-derived CDR1 and CDR2 are SNHLY and FYNNEI. The CDR3 is CASRTDSLREKLFF. In DNA, the CDR3 is TGTGCCAGCAGGACGGACAGTTTGCGTGAAAAACTGTTTTTT.

CDR3 bases: TGTGCCAGCAGCTTAGCTGGGGGCATTGGTACAGATACGCAGTATTTT. Translated: CASSLAGGIGTDTQYF. The chain has TRBV7-2 and TRBJ2-3, with a possible D match to TRBD1 (6 bases). Germline loops: CDR1 SGHTA, CDR2 FQGNSA. The CDR3 has 16 residues. Trimming shortened V by 0 bases and J by 3 bases, and 13 bases separated the two germline ends.

The chain joins TRBV5-6 to TRBJ2-7; D is undetermined. The CDR3 is 13 amino acids. V lost 1 base and J lost 3, with 8 bases in between. CDR1 is SGHDT and CDR2 is YYEEEE in the germline V gene. CDR3 amino acids: CASSLSVDYEQYF. CDR3 DNA sequence: TGTGCCAGCAGCTTGTCGGTCGACTACGAGCAGTACTTC.

In the case of this clone: This sample also contains other DNA sequences that code for the same CDR3. V and J are TRBV25-1 and TRBJ1-1, with D unclear. V lost 4 bases and J 4 bases, leaving 4 bases between the germline ends. The CDR3 runs to 11 residues. Germline values: CDR1 MGHDK, CDR2 SYGVNS. Here the CDR3 DNA reads TGTGCCAGCAGTGGTGGCACTGAAGCTTTCTTT. It encodes CASSGGTEAFF.

This clone was detected only once. This chain joins TRBV9 and TRBJ1-2; no clear D. The germline V gene has CDR1 SGDLS and CDR2 YYNGEE. V was trimmed by 3 bases and J by 8 bases, leaving 17 bases between them. The CDR3 contains 14 residues. CDR3 sequence reads: CASSGGPPLGGYTF. In nucleotides, the CDR3 is TGTGCCAGCAGCGGAGGTCCTCCCTTGGGGGGCTACACCTTC.

The chain uses TRBV7-3 and TRBJ2-3; D possibly corresponds to TRBD1 (5 bases). The V gene's germline CDR1 is SGHTA and CDR2 FQGTGA. The V and J ends lost 8 bases and 2 bases respectively, with 8 bases between them. The CDR3 spans 12 residues. The CDR3 nucleotides read TGTGCCAGCGGGGCCACCACAGATACGCAGTATTTT. Protein: CASGATTDTQYF.

The genes are TRBV9 and TRBJ1-1; 9 nucleotides align to TRBD1. The J segment lost 11 bases and the V segment lost 3 bases, leaving 8 bases of the junction unmatched. Per germline, CDR1 SGDLS and CDR2 YYNGEE. The CDR3 totals 13 residues. CDR3: CASSAGTGYWAFF. DNA for the CDR3: TGTGCCAGCAGCGCTGGGACAGGGTATTGGGCTTTCTTT.

The chain has TRBV6-2 or TRBV6-3 and TRBJ1-5, with D perhaps matching TRBD1 (6 bases). CDR1 MNHEY and CDR2 SVGEGT come from the germline V gene. This CDR3 is built from 15 residues. Trimming stripped 1 base from V and 1 base from J, with 8 bases between. For the CDR3, the DNA is TGTGCCAGCAGTTACTTTCAGGGGAGCAATCAGCCCCAGCATTTT. Its translation: CASSYFQGSNQPQHF.

The chain combines TRBV11-3 with TRBJ2-1, with 10 nucleotides matching TRBD2. The germline gives CDR1 SGHNT, CDR2 YENEEA. V lost 5 bases and J lost 10; bases outside the gene matches: 14. There are 16 residues in the CDR3. The CDR3 reads CASSTVAGGGNEEQFF. The CDR3 bases are TGTGCCAGCAGCACAGTAGCGGGGGGTGGGAATGAAGAGCAGTTCTTC.

The V gene is TRBV7-9, the J gene TRBJ1-2; D is unclear. The V end was cut by 5 bases, the J end by 5 bases, with 6 bases between. The CDR3 totals 11 residues. CDR1 is SEHNR and CDR2 is FQNEAQ in the germline V gene (reference sequence). The CDR3 DNA reads TGTGCCAGCAGCGGCTCTTATGGCTACACCTTC. This encodes CASSGSYGYTF.

This clone showed up just a few times. The chain has TRBV11-3 and TRBJ2-7, with 8 bases matching TRBD1. The CDR3 length is 14 residues. From germline, CDR1 is SGHNT and CDR2 YENEEA. V was clipped by 2 bases and J by 7 bases; unmatched bases: 7. The CDR3 is CASSLTGGLGEQYF. DNA for the CDR3: TGTGCCAGCAGCTTAACAGGGGGATTGGGTGAGCAGTACTTC. The full variable domain, in which reference TRBV11-3 and TRBJ2-7 provide the parts outside the CDR3, is EAGVVQSPRYKIIEKKQPVAFWCNPISGHNTLYWYLQNLGQGPELLIRYENEEAVDDSQLPKDRFSAERLKGVDSTLKIQPAELGDSAVYLCASSLTGGLGEQYFGPGTRLTVT.

This clone is a singleton in its sample. This chain connects TRBV19 to TRBJ2-2; no definite D call. The V gene's germline CDR1 is LNHDA and CDR2 SQIVND (reference sequence). This CDR3 contains 13 residues. V was clipped by 9 bases and J by 0 bases, with 8 bases between them. The CDR3 region has the DNA TGTGCCAGCTTTCGTACGAACACCGGGGAGCTGTTTTTT. As protein: CASFRTNTGELFF.

The chain combines TRBV4-1 with TRBJ1-4; 7 bases agree with TRBD1. The germline CDR1 and CDR2 sequences are MGHRA and YSYEKL. This CDR3 contains 17 residues. The V and J ends lost 4 bases and 3 bases, in that order; junction bases with no gene match: 11. CDR3 in amino acids: CASSPLGAGGSNEKLFF. For the CDR3, the DNA is TGCGCCAGCAGCCCCCTGGGGGCAGGGGGATCTAATGAAAAACTGTTTTTT.

The gene calls are TRBV30 and TRBJ2-1; D remains unclear. Germline V gene data show CDR1 as GTSNPN and CDR2 as SVGIG (reference sequence). The CDR3 runs 13 residues. V lost 3 bases, J lost 4 bases, and 10 bases lay in between. CDR3 DNA: TGTGCCTGGAGCCCTGGGGTTTACAATGAGCAGTTCTTC. Translated, it gives CAWSPGVYNEQFF.

The CDR3 here is CASSQVSGPYGYTF. CDR3 coding DNA: TGTGCCAGCAGCCAAGTATCTGGTCCTTATGGCTACACCTTC. The genes are TRBV3-1 (or the pseudogene TRBV3-2) and TRBJ1-2; D not certain. Germline CDR1 and CDR2: LGHDT and YNNKEL (reference sequence). The CDR3 extends over 14 amino acids. The ends were cut back, 1 base at V and 5 bases at J, with 11 bases in the middle.

V usage is TRBV6-5 and J usage is TRBJ2-5, with D perhaps TRBD2 (5 bases). This CDR3 has 12 amino acids. Germline CDR1 reads MNHEY; CDR2 reads SVGAGI. V lost 7 bases and J 7 bases, leaving 13 bases between the germline ends. CDR3: CASTAGPGTQYF. The CDR3 DNA is TGTGCCAGCACGGCGGGTCCAGGGACCCAGTACTTC.

The rearrangement joins TRBV6-5 to TRBJ1-5, with 7 bases aligning to TRBD1. Per the germline V gene, CDR1 is MNHEY and CDR2 is SVGAGI. The J segment lost 4 bases and the V segment lost 6 bases, leaving 9 bases of the junction unmatched. The CDR3 loop spans 15 amino acids. The CDR3 is CASRAQGSWNQPQHF. CDR3 nucleotides: TGTGCCAGCAGAGCACAGGGGAGTTGGAATCAGCCCCAGCATTTT.

This chain uses TRBV6-5 with TRBJ2-2; D gene ambiguous. The CDR3 sequence is 14 residues long. Trimming took 5 bases from V and 16 from J, leaving 23 bases between them. CDR1 and CDR2 from the germline V gene are MNHEY and SVGAGI. The CDR3, as DNA: TGTGCCAGCAGTCCTACCGACCCGATCTTCGGGCGGTTTTTT. It specifies CASSPTDPIFGRFF.

DNA of the CDR3: TGTGCAAGTCGCTTAGGGAACGGACAGGGTTCGGCCAAAAACATTCAGTACTTC. Amino acid sequence: CASRLGNGQGSAKNIQYF. The chain recombines TRBV12-2 with TRBJ2-4; no check of the table's D call, TRBD1, against the DNA was made. TRBV12-2 is given as a pseudogene. This CDR3 region has 18 residues.

The J gene is TRBJ2-5, the V gene TRBV9; TRBD1 aligns across 7 bases. From germline, CDR1 is SGDLS and CDR2 YYNGEE. There are 16 residues in the CDR3. Losses at the gene ends were 0 bases for V and 5 bases for J; bases not matched to a gene: 10. This CDR3 reads CASSVDRQGDWETQYF. The DNA for the CDR3 is TGTGCCAGCAGCGTAGATCGACAGGGTGATTGGGAGACCCAGTACTTC.

This clone came up once. The chain couples TRBV7-8 to TRBJ2-3, with TRBD2 identical over 13 bases. The CDR3 consists of 17 residues. Per germline, CDR1 SGHVS and CDR2 FQNEAQ. The V and J ends lost 3 bases and 6 bases, in that order; junction bases with no gene match: 9. CDR3 DNA sequence: TGTGCCAGCAGCTTCAGGGGACTAGCGGGGCGTGGGGATACGCAGTATTTT. This encodes CASSFRGLAGRGDTQYF.

This clone has a single count. The V call is TRBV5-1, the J call TRBJ2-1; TRBD2 matches 13 bases. Germline V gene sequence: CDR1 SGHRS, CDR2 YFSETQ. V shed 0 bases, J shed 2 bases, and the junction held 2 bases outside the gene matches. The CDR3 runs 17 residues. The CDR3 DNA follows: TGCGCCAGCAGCTTGGGACTAGCGGGGGGCACCTACAATGAGCAGTTCTTC. Translated: CASSLGLAGGTYNEQFF. Looking up the rest from reference TRBV5-1 and TRBJ2-1 gives the full variable domain: KAGVTQTPRYLIKTRGQQVTLSCSPISGHRSVSWYQQTPGQGLQFLFEYFSETQRNKGNFPGRFSGRQFSNSRSEMNVSTLELGDSALYLCASSLGLAGGTYNEQFFGPGTRLTVL.

This chain connects TRBV6-2 or TRBV6-3 to TRBJ1-5; TRBD1 matches 12 bases. The germline V gene has CDR1 MNHEY and CDR2 SVGEGT. V was pared by 3 bases and J by 6 bases, with 9 bases of the junction left unmatched. This CDR3 region has 17 residues. CDR3 region: CASSYGTGGAFGQPQHF. CDR3 bases: TGTGCCAGCAGTTATGGGACAGGGGGCGCGTTTGGTCAGCCCCAGCATTTT.

This clone was found once. The rearrangement joins TRBV10-2 to TRBJ2-7; 7 bases align to TRBD2. This CDR3 contains 14 residues. V was clipped by 4 bases and J by 2 bases; unmatched bases: 5. From germline, CDR1 is WSHSY and CDR2 SAAADI. The CDR3 region has the DNA TGCGCCAGCAGTGCGGGCGGGGGAACCTACGAGCAGTACTTC. This sequence encodes CASSAGGGTYEQYF.